This TCR beta chain was recorded in a study of shared clonotypes between healthy human individuals. Several immunoSEQ plates received, in even portions, the genomic DNA of each subset. Method: immunoSEQ multiplex PCR; TCRdb's copy keeps in-frame clones and lacks some. The table lists 640,000 or so clones, less than 80% of them singletons, with 1.8% in the top ten. The CDR3 is 17 residues long. V shed 0 bases, J shed 0 bases, and the junction held 5 bases outside the gene matches. Germline values: CDR1 MGHRA, CDR2 YSYEKL. V is TRBV4-1 and J is TRBJ1-2; 9 nucleotides agree with TRBD1. The TCR sequence derives from a woman aged 25 to 45 in good health. The sequenced sample was memory CD4+ T cells sorted from blood. Noted subset: CD45RA-negative fraction. In DNA, the CDR3 is TGCGCCAGCAGCCAAGATGTTCGGACAGGGGCTAACTATGGCTACACCTTC. This encodes CASSQDVRTGANYGYTF.